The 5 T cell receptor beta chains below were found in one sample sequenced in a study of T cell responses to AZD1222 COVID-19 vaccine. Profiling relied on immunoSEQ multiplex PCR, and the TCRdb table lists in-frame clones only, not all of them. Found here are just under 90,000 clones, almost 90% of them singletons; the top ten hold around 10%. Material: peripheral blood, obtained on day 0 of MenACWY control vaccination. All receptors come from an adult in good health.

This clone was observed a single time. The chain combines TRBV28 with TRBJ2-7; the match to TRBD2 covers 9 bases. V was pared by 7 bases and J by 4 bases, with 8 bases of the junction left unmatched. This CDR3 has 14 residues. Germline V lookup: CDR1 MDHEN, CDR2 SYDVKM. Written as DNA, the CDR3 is TGTGCCAGCAACGGTGCTAGCGGGGATTACGAGCAGTACTTC. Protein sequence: CASNGASGDYEQYF.

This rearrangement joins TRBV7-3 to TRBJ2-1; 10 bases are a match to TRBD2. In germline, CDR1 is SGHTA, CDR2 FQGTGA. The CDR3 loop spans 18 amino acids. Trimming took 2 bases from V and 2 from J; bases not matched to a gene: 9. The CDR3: CASSLDGSGGSTYNEQFF. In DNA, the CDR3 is TGTGCCAGCAGCTTAGATGGTAGCGGGGGGTCAACCTACAATGAGCAGTTCTTC.

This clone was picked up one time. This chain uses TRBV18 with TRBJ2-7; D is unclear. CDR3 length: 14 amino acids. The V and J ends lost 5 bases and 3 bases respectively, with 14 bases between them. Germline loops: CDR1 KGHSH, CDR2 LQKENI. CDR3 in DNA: TGTGCCAGCTCATCGACTCAACTCATCTACGAGCAGTACTTC. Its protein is CASSSTQLIYEQYF.

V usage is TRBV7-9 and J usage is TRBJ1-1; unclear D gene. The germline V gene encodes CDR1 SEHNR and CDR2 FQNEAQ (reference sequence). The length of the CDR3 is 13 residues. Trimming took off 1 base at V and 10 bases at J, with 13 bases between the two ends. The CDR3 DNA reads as TGTGCCAGCAGCTTAGTACAAGGGAATGTAGCTTTCTTT. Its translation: CASSLVQGNVAFF.

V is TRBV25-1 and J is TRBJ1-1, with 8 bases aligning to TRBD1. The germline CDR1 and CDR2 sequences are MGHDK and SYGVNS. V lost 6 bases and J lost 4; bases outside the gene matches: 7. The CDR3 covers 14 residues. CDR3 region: CASRSAGTGTEAFF. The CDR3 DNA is TGTGCCAGCAGATCTGCCGGGACAGGCACTGAAGCTTTCTTT.